This T cell receptor (beta chain) was recorded in a study of CD8 T cells in Susac syndrome (dated by TCRdb to between 2018 and 2021). A note on the overall study: The study used repertoire sequencing to test whether antigen drove CD8+ T cell activation and differentiation in Susac syndrome. The clonality of the CD8+ T cell repertoire was compared across about a dozen healthy donors, roughly 14 Susac syndrome patients and 15 multiple sclerosis patients. Paper-wide results and their limitations: The study acknowledged that relatively few individuals were included in the TCR sequencing and HLA analysis.

As regards this clonotype: The antigen it binds to is not known. No base quality values were provided; no much bigger clone lies one nucleotide off.

RNA was extracted with the RNeasy kit and about 0.5 to 1 ug was reverse transcribed using random hexamers. The immunoSEQ multiplex PCR assay, covering 54 Vbeta and 13 Jbeta segments, was used to amplify TCR beta CDR3 regions. PCR amplification bias was corrected by using a synthetic template baseline for primer optimization and computational correction. Per the original workflow: Reads were annotated to V, D and J genes per IMGT and analyzed with immunoSEQ Analyzer, keeping only productive sequences. To calculate clonality, Shannon entropy was normalized by log2 of the number of productive unique sequences and then subtracted from one. For each patient and control, public and private clones were evaluated among the 100 most prevalent clones. Clones were defined as Susac-specific when absent from the healthy and MS cohorts, from roughly 1,100 published viral clones and from other ImmuneACCESS disease sequences. Using fastp at Q25 and MiXCR, TCRdb reprocessed the public reads and kept productive beta chains. Rows merge per CDR3 protein into single entries with the most common DNA and genes. The V and J calls, along with clone size, are taken from TCRdb and not from the paper's own processing. The sample records 400,000 or so distinct CDR3 sequences, around 85% of which are singletons. The top ten clones comprise roughly 0.11% of the sample.

V is pared back by 1 base and J by 0 bases, with 12 bases lying between the germline termini. There are 16 amino acids in the CDR3, from cysteine to phenylalanine inclusive. The only DNA kept is the CDR3, 48 bases in frame from the first base. CDR1 and CDR2, per the germline V gene, are MDHEN and SYDVKM. Peripheral blood CD8+ and CD4+ T cells from healthy donors, Susac syndrome patients and multiple sclerosis patients were profiled by high-throughput TCR beta sequencing. Multiple sclerosis controls were treatment-naive patients with stable or active relapsing-remitting disease fulfilling revised McDonald criteria. Bulk CD8+ and CD4+ T cells were purified by magnetic negative isolation, while CD8+ TEMRA cells were enriched using FACS. Blood was drawn into EDTA tubes, processed within 24 hours, and PBMCs were isolated by density gradient centrifugation. PBMCs intended for TCR sequencing were cryopreserved in liquid nitrogen and were subsequently thawed in a 37 degrees C water bath. Purity of sorted or isolated CD4+, CD8+ and CD8+ TEMRA cells was at least 90%.

Recombination linked TRBV28 to TRBJ1-1, and the D gene may be TRBD1, 5 bases matching. Material: CD8+ T cells from PBMCs. The clonotype was recovered from a human donor with multiple sclerosis. This receptor carries the CDR3 CASSLSDDRMNTEAFF. The DNA reads as follows: TGTGCCAGCAGTTTATCTGACGACAGAATGAACACTGAAGCTTTCTTT.